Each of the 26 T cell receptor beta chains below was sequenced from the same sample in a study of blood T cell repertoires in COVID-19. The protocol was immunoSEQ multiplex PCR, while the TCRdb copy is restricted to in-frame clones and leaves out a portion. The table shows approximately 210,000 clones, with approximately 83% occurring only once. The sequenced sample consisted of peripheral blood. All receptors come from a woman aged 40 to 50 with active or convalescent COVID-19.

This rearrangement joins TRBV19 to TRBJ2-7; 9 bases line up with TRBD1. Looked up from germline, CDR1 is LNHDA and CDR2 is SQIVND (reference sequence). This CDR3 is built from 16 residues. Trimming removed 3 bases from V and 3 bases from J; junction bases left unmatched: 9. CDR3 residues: CASSITLVGQGYEQYF. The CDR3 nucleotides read TGTGCCAGTAGTATCACATTGGTGGGACAGGGCTACGAGCAGTACTTC.

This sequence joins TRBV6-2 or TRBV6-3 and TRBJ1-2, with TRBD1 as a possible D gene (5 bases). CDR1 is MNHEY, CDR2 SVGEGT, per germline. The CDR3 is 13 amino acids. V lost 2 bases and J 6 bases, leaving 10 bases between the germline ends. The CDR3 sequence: CASSYGQGDGYTF. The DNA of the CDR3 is TGTGCCAGCAGTTACGGTCAGGGCGATGGCTACACCTTC.

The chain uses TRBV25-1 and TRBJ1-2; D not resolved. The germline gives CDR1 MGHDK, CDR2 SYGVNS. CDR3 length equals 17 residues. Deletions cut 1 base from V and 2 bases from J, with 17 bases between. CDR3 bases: TGTGCCAGCAGTGAATCTGACCCAGGCCTTGCGAACTATGGCTACACCTTC. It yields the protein CASSESDPGLANYGYTF.

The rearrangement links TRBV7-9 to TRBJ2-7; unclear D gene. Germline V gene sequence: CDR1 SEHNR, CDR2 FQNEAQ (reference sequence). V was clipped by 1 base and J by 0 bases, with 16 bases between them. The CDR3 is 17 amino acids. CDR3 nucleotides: TGTGCCAGCAGCTTAGTGGCTATGGAGCTGGGCTCCTACGAGCAGTACTTC. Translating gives CASSLVAMELGSYEQYF. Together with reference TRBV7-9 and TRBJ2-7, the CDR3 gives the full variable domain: DTGVSQNPRHKITKRGQNVTFRCDPISEHNRLYWYRQTLGQGPEFLTYFQNEAQLEKSRLLSDRFSAERPKGSFSTLEIQRTEQGDSAMYLCASSLVAMELGSYEQYFGPGTRLTVT.

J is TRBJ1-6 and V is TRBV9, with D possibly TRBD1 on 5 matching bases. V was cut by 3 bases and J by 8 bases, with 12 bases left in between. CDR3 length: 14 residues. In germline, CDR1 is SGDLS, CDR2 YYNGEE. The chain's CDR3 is CASSGGTYDSPLHF. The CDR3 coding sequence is TGTGCCAGCAGCGGCGGGACCTACGATTCACCCCTCCACTTT. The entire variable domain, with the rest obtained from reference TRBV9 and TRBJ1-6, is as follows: DSGVTQTPKHLITATGQRVTLRCSPRSGDLSVYWYQQSLDQGLQFLIQYYNGEERAKGNILERFSAQQFPDLHSELNLSSLELGDSALYFCASSGGTYDSPLHFGNGTRLTVT.

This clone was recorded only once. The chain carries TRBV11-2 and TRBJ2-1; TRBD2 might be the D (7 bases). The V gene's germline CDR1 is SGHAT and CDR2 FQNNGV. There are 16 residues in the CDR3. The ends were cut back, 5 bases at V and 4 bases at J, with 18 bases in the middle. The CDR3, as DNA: TGTGCCAGCAGCGGGGGGGGGACACGAATATACAATGAGCAGTTCTTC. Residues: CASSGGGTRIYNEQFF.

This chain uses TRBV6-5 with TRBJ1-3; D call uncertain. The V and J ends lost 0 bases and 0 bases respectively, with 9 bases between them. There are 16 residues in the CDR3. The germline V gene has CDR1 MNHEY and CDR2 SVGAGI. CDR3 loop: CASSYSIGISGNTIYF. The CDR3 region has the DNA TGTGCCAGCAGTTACTCTATCGGGATCTCTGGAAACACCATATATTTT.

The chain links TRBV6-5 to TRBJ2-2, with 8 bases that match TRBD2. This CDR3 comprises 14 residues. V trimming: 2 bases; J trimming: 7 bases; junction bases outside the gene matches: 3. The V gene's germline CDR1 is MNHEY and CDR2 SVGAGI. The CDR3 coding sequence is TGTGCCAGCAGTTACGGGACTAGTTTCGGGGAGCTGTTTTTT. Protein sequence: CASSYGTSFGELFF.

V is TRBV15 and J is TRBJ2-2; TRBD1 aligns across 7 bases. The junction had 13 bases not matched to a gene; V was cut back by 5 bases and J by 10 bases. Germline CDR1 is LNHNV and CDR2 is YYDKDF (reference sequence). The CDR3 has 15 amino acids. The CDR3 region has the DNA TGTGCCACCAGCGGAAGGACAGGTACGGCCGAGGAGCTGTTTTTT. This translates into CATSGRTGTAEELFF.

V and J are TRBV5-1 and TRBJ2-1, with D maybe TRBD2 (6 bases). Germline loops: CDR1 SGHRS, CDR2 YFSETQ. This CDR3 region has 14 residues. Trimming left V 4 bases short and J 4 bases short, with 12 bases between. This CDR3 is CASSGGTAYNEQFF. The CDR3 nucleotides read TGCGCCAGCAGCGGCGGGACCGCTTACAATGAGCAGTTCTTC. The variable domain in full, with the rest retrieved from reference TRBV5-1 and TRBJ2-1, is KAGVTQTPRYLIKTRGQQVTLSCSPISGHRSVSWYQQTPGQGLQFLFEYFSETQRNKGNFPGRFSGRQFSNSRSEMNVSTLELGDSALYLCASSGGTAYNEQFFGPGTRLTVL.

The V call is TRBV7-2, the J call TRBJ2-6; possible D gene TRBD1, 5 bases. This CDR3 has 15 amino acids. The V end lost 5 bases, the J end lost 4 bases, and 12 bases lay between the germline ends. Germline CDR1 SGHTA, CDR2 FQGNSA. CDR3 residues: CASSRRVSGANVLTF. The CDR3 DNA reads TGTGCCAGCAGCCGCAGGGTTTCGGGGGCCAACGTCCTGACTTTC.

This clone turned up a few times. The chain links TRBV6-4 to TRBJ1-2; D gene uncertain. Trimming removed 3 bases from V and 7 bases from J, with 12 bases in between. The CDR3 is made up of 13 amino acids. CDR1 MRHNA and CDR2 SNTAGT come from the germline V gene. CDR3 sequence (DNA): TGTGCCAGCAGTGAGGAGTGGGGAGGTGGCTACACCTTC. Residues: CASSEEWGGGYTF.

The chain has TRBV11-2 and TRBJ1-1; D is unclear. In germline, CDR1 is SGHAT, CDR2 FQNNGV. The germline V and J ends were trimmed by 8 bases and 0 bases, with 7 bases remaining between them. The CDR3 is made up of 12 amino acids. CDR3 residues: CASGHLNTEAFF. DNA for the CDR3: TGTGCCAGCGGGCACCTGAACACTGAAGCTTTCTTT. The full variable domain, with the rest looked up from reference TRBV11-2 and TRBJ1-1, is EAGVAQSPRYKIIEKRQSVAFWCNPISGHATLYWYQQILGQGPKLLIQFQNNGVVDDSQLPKDRFSAERLKGVDSTLKIQPAKLEDSAVYLCASGHLNTEAFFGQGTRLTVV.

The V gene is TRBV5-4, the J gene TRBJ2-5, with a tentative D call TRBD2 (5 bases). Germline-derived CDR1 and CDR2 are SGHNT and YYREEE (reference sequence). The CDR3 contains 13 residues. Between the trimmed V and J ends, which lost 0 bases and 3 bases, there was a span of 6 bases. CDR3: CASSLEREETQYF. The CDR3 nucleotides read TGTGCCAGCAGCTTGGAGAGGGAAGAGACCCAGTACTTC.

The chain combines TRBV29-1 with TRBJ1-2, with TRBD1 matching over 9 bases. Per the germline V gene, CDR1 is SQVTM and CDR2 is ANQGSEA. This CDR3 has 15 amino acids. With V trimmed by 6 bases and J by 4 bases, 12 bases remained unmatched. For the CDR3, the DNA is TGCAGCGTCCTGCACGAACAGGGGGCTGGCTATGGCTACACCTTC. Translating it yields CSVLHEQGAGYGYTF.

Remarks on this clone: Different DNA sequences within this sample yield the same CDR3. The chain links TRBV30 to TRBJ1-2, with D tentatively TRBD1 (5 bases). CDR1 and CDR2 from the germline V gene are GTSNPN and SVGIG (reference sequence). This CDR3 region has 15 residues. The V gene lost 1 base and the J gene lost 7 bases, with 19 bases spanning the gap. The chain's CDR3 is CAWSAKGRGGIGYTF. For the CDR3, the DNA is TGTGCCTGGAGTGCCAAGGGGCGGGGGGGGATTGGCTACACCTTC.

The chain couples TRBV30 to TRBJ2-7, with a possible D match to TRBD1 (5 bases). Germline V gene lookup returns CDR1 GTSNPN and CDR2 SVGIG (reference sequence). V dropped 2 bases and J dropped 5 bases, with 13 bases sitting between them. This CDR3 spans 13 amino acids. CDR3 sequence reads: CAWSFRVPHEQYF. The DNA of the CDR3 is TGTGCCTGGAGTTTCAGGGTTCCCCACGAGCAGTACTTC.

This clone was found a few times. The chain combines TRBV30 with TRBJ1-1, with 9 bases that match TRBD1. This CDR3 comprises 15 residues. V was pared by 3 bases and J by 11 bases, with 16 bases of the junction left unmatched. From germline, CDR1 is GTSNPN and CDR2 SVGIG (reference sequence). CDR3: CAWSLGGQGAPRAFF. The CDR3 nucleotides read TGTGCCTGGAGCCTAGGGGGACAGGGTGCCCCCAGGGCTTTCTTT. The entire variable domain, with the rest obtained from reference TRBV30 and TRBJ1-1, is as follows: SQTIHQWPATLVQPVGSPLSLECTVEGTSNPNLYWYRQAAGRGLQLLFYSVGIGQISSEVPQNLSASRPQDRQFILSSKKLLLSDSGFYLCAWSLGGQGAPRAFFGQGTRLTVV.

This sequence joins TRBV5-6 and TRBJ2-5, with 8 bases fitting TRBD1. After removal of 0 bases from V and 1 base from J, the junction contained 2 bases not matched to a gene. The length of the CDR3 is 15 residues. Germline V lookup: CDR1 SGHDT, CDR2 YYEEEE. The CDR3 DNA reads TGTGCCAGCAGCTTGGGGGGACAGGCCCAAGAGACCCAGTACTTC. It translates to CASSLGGQAQETQYF.

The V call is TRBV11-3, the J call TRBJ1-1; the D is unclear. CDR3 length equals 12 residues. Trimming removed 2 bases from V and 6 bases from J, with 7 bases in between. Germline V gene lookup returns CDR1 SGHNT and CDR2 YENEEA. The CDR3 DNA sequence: TGTGCCAGCAGCTTACCCGTTCCTGAAGCTTTCTTT. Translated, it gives CASSLPVPEAFF.

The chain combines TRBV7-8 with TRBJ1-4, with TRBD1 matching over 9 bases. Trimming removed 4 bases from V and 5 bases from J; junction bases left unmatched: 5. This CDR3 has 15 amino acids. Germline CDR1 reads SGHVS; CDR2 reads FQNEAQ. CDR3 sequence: CASSSLQGANEKLFF. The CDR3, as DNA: TGTGCCAGCAGCTCCTTACAGGGGGCGAATGAAAAACTGTTTTTT.

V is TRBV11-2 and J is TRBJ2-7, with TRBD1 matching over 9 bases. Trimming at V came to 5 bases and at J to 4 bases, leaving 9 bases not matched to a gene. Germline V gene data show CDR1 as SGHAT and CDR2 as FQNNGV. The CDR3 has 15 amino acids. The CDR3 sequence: CASSPRDRAQYEQYF. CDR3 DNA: TGTGCCAGCAGCCCCCGGGACAGGGCCCAGTACGAGCAGTACTTC. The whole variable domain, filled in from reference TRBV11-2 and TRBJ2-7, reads EAGVAQSPRYKIIEKRQSVAFWCNPISGHATLYWYQQILGQGPKLLIQFQNNGVVDDSQLPKDRFSAERLKGVDSTLKIQPAKLEDSAVYLCASSPRDRAQYEQYFGPGTRLTVT.

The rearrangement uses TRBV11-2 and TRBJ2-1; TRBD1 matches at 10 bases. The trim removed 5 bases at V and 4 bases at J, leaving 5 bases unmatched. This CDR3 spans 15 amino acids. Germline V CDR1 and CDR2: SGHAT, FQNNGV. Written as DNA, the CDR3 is TGTGCCAGCAGCCGCGGGACAGGGGCGTACAATGAGCAGTTCTTC. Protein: CASSRGTGAYNEQFF.

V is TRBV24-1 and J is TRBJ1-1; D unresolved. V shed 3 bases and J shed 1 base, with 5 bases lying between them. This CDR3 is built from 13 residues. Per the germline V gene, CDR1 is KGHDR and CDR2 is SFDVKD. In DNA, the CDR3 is TGTGCCACCAGTGATGTCGGGAACACTGAAGCTTTCTTT. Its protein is CATSDVGNTEAFF.

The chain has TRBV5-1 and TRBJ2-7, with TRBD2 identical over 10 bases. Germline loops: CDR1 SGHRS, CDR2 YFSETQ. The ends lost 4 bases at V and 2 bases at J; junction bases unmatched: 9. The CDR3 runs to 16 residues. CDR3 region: CASSEWGSGRTYEQYF. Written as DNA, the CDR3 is TGCGCCAGCAGCGAGTGGGGTAGCGGGAGGACCTACGAGCAGTACTTC. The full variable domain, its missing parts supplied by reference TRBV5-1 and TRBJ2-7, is KAGVTQTPRYLIKTRGQQVTLSCSPISGHRSVSWYQQTPGQGLQFLFEYFSETQRNKGNFPGRFSGRQFSNSRSEMNVSTLELGDSALYLCASSEWGSGRTYEQYFGPGTRLTVT.

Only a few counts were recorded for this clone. CDR3 amino acids: CASSEAEVGFTYEQYF. The CDR3 coding sequence is TGTGCCAGCAGTGAAGCGGAGGTGGGGTTTACCTACGAGCAGTACTTC. The V and J genes are TRBV6-1 and TRBJ2-7, with D tentatively TRBD2 (5 bases). Trimming left V 0 bases short and J 2 bases short, with 14 bases between. This CDR3 spans 16 amino acids. Germline V CDR1 and CDR2: MNHNS, SASEGT.